This TCR beta chain originates from a study of T-cell reconstitution after alpha-beta-depleted transplantation in children (dated by TCRdb to the mid-2010s). Some background on the complete study: T-cell immune reconstitution after TCRalphabeta/CD19-depleted allogeneic hematopoietic cell transplantation in children was quantitatively tracked in the study by means of TCR repertoire profiling.

V loses 6 bases of germline sequence and J loses 3 bases, and the interval between the two ends is 24 bases. The CDR3 measures 16 amino acids from cysteine to phenylalanine. Just CDR3 DNA is preserved here, 48 bases in frame from base 1. The germline V gene (reference sequence) supplies CDR1 DFQATT and CDR2 SNEGSKA. This clonotype has more than one count but fewer than ten. No antigen is known for it. The record has no base qualities; no much larger clone is one base away. Library preparation employed PCR. TCRdb shows the sequencer as Illumina HiSeq 2500. TCR library preparation used molecular barcoding, with unique molecular identifiers applied to normalize quantification of the TCRbeta repertoire. The public sequencing data were trimmed at Q25 with fastp and processed into clonotypes with MiXCR by TCRdb, which kept only in-frame beta chains. Here each entry gathers all rows of one CDR3 protein and keeps the most common genes and DNA. This sample gives 600,000 to 700,000 distinct CDR3 sequences in total; about 15% of them show up just once. The ten largest clones add up to approximately 1% of the sample.

The TCR comes from a human donor who donated a stem cell graft to a child with acute myeloid leukemia. The material was PBMCs from the stem cell graft donor, obtained from the stem cell graft. The chain uses TRBV20-1 and TRBJ2-7, and TRBD2 may be the D gene, going by 6 matching bases. The nucleotides read TGCAGTGCGCTTTGGCCCCGGGGGAGTTACTACTACGAGCAGTACTTC. Its coded protein is CSALWPRGSYYYEQYF.